Listed here are 10 T cell receptor beta chains from one sample, sequenced in a study of patients and donors after allogeneic stem cell transplantation. Using its own MiXCR run on the RT-PCR reads, TCRdb lists one record per CDR3 protein. The sample has approximately 200,000 distinct CDR3 sequences, around two fifths seen once. Sequencing used blood, either unsorted or a sorted T cell fraction (not recorded which). The receptor set was obtained from a human donor who was either an allogeneic HSCT recipient or a stem cell or donor lymphocyte infusion donor (not recorded which). It is not recorded whose cells these are; they may come from a transplant donor.

The V and J genes are TRBV5-1 and TRBJ1-3; 8 positions agree with TRBD1. Germline V gives CDR1 SGHRS, CDR2 YFSETQ. V was clipped by 4 bases and J by 10 bases; unmatched bases: 7. This CDR3 region has 13 residues. The CDR3 DNA is TGCGCCAGCAGCAGGGACAGGCGACAGACCATATATTTT. Translating gives CASSRDRRQTIYF.

Here the CDR3 reads CASREGGGNSPLHF. The DNA for the CDR3 is TGTGCCAGCAGGGAAGGGGGAGGGAATTCACCCCTCCACTTT. This sequence joins TRBV12-3 or TRBV12-4 and TRBJ1-6; TRBD1 is a possible D gene (6 bases). With 6 bases removed from V and 7 bases from J, the gap between germline ends came to 13 bases. The CDR3 has 14 residues.

The table lists this clonotype with a count of one. The chain employs TRBV5-1 and TRBJ2-2; D is perhaps TRBD1 (5 bases). This CDR3 is 14 amino acids long. V was shortened by 4 bases and J by 3 bases, with 10 bases between the two germline ends. Per germline, CDR1 SGHRS and CDR2 YFSETQ. The CDR3 loop reads CASSRDSHTGELFF. The DNA for the CDR3 is TGCGCCAGCAGCCGAGACAGTCACACCGGGGAGCTGTTTTTT.

In nucleotides, the CDR3 is TGCAGTGCTAGAGATCTCAGGGCACCTTCCTACGAGCAGTACTTC. Amino acid sequence: CSARDLRAPSYEQYF. The chain employs TRBV20-1 and TRBJ2-7; possibly TRBD1 for D (5 bases). Trimming stripped 0 bases from V and 1 base from J, with 13 bases between. The CDR3 totals 15 residues. Germline assignment: CDR1 DFQATT and CDR2 SNEGSKA (reference sequence).

The rearrangement links TRBV4-3 to TRBJ2-5; unclear D gene. CDR1 LGHNA and CDR2 YSLEER come from the germline V gene. The CDR3 covers 14 residues. With 0 bases removed from V and 6 bases from J, the gap between germline ends came to 11 bases. CDR3 loop: CASSQDETAQTQYF. CDR3 in DNA: TGCGCCAGCAGCCAAGACGAGACGGCTCAGACCCAGTACTTC.

J is TRBJ2-5 and V is TRBV10-3, with a possible D match to TRBD1 (6 bases). Per germline, CDR1 ENHRY and CDR2 SYGVKD. Trimming removed 4 bases from V and 5 bases from J, with 17 bases in between. The CDR3 has 15 residues. The CDR3 coding sequence is TGTGCCATCAGTGTTTCGGACGGCCAGGGGGAGACCCAGTACTTC. Amino acid sequence: CAISVSDGQGETQYF.

This clonotype was found once. The chain links TRBV7-9 to TRBJ2-5; D ambiguous. The germline gives CDR1 SEHNR, CDR2 FQNEAQ (reference sequence). This CDR3 spans 12 amino acids. V was shortened by 5 bases and J by 4 bases, with 8 bases between the two germline ends. The CDR3 sequence is CASSPRAETQYF. Here the CDR3 DNA reads TGTGCCAGCAGCCCTCGTGCAGAGACCCAGTACTTC.

V and J are TRBV24-1 and TRBJ2-1, with 8 bases identical to TRBD2. The CDR3 has 17 amino acids. With V trimmed by 5 bases and J by 3 bases, 11 bases remained unmatched. The V gene's germline CDR1 is KGHDR and CDR2 SFDVKD. CDR3 loop: CATSGTSRPDIYNEQFF. In DNA form, the CDR3 reads TGTGCCACCAGTGGGACTAGCCGACCCGACATCTACAATGAGCAGTTCTTC.

This chain connects TRBV20-1 to TRBJ1-6; 9 nucleotides agree with TRBD1. The CDR3 is 16 residues long. Germline CDR1 DFQATT, CDR2 SNEGSKA (reference sequence). V lost 0 bases to trimming and J lost 8 bases; unmatched junction nucleotides: 8. The CDR3 region is CSARDPGQGDHSPLHF. In DNA, the CDR3 is TGCAGTGCTAGAGATCCGGGACAGGGAGACCATTCACCCCTCCACTTT.

The chain employs TRBV23-1 and TRBJ2-5; 8 bases are a match to TRBD2. TRBV23-1 is an ORF for which the function is uncertain. This CDR3 is built from 14 residues. Unmatched junction bases numbered 7, after V lost 7 bases and J lost 3 bases. CDR3 in amino acids: CASKDPGGKETQYF. CDR3 bases: TGCGCCAGCAAAGACCCGGGGGGGAAAGAGACCCAGTACTTC.